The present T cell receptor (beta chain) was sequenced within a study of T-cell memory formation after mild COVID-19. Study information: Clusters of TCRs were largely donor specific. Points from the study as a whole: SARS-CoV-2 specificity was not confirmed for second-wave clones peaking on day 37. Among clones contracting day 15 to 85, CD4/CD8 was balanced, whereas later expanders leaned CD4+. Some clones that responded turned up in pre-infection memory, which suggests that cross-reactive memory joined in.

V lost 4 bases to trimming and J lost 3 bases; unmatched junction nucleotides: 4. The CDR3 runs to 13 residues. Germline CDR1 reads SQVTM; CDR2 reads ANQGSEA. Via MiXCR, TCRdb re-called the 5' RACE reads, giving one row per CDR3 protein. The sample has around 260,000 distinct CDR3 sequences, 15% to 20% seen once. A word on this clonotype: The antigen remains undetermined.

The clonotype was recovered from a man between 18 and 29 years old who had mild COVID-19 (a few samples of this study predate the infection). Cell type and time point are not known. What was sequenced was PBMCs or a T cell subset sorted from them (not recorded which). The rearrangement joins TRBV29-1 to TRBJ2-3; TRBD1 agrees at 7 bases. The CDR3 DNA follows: TGCAGCGTTGCCCCCAGGGGGACAGATACGCAGTATTTT. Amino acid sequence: CSVAPRGTDTQYF.